These 5 T cell receptor beta chains were all obtained from the same sample, sequenced in a study of memory CD4+ T cells and cytomegalovirus serostatus. Generated by immunoSEQ multiplex PCR, the TCRdb table keeps only in-frame clones and is missing some. The data hold roughly 50,000 clones, with around 77% observed a single time. The sort gate was single viable CD3+CD4+CD8-CD45RO+ cells for memory CD4+ T cells. Sequencing used memory CD4+ T cells from blood. These receptors came from an adult in good health and CMV-seronegative.

The chain is built from TRBV5-1 and TRBJ2-2, with D maybe TRBD2 (6 bases). Germline values: CDR1 SGHRS, CDR2 YFSETQ. The CDR3 is 16 amino acids. V was trimmed by 0 bases and J by 5 bases, leaving 14 bases between them. CDR3 amino acids: CASSLAETSSTGELFF. CDR3 DNA sequence: TGCGCCAGCAGCTTGGCCGAGACTAGTTCTACCGGGGAGCTGTTTTTT.

CDR3 coding DNA: TGTGCCAGCAGCCAAAATAACAGGGGCGAGCAGTACTTC. Encoded protein: CASSQNNRGEQYF. The J gene is TRBJ2-7, the V gene TRBV7-2; TRBD1 aligns across 7 bases. This CDR3 has 13 amino acids. V lost 5 bases to trimming and J lost 6 bases; unmatched junction nucleotides: 7. Per the germline V gene, CDR1 is SGHTA and CDR2 is FQGNSA. Filled out from reference TRBV7-2 and TRBJ2-7, the complete variable domain reads GAGVSQSPSNKVTEKGKDVELRCDPISGHTALYWYRQSLGQGLEFLIYFQGNSAPDKSGLPSDRFSAERTGGSVSTLTIQRTQQEDSAVYLCASSQNNRGEQYFGPGTRLTVT.

The V gene is TRBV5-1, the J gene TRBJ2-1; 9 bases match TRBD2. Germline loops: CDR1 SGHRS, CDR2 YFSETQ. CDR3 size: 15 residues. V shed 2 bases, J shed 4 bases, and the junction held 4 bases outside the gene matches. The CDR3 nucleotides are TGCGCCAGCAGCTTAACGACTAGCGGATACAATGAGCAGTTCTTC. It codes for CASSLTTSGYNEQFF.

The V call is TRBV5-1, the J call TRBJ2-4, with 8 bases fitting TRBD2. V shed 4 bases and J 2 bases; nucleotides not matched to a gene: 11. CDR3 length: 17 residues. Germline V gives CDR1 SGHRS, CDR2 YFSETQ. The CDR3 protein is CASSPDGGGNPKNIQYF. CDR3 sequence (DNA): TGCGCCAGCAGCCCCGACGGGGGGGGCAACCCCAAAAACATTCAGTACTTC.

The chain is built from TRBV6-1 and TRBJ1-2; TRBD1 matches 8 bases. Trimming at V came to 3 bases and at J to 7 bases, leaving 13 bases not matched to a gene. Germline lookup yields CDR1 MNHNS and CDR2 SASEGT. This CDR3 contains 16 residues. The CDR3 is CASSDGQGYLSGGYTF. In DNA, the CDR3 is TGTGCCAGCAGTGATGGACAGGGCTACCTGAGTGGTGGCTACACCTTC.